This TCR beta chain appears in the sequencing data of a study of molecular identifiers for immune sequencing clone quantification. This clonotype was counted a few times. Its antigen is unidentified. Notes on the study in general: More than 800,000 naive cells reportedly did not prevent detection of spiked Jurkat TCR RNA from one cell.

Using its own MiXCR run on the PCR reads, TCRdb lists one record per CDR3 protein. The sample consists of hundreds of thousands of distinct CDR3 sequences, around 25% of them appearing once. Input material: naive CD8+ T cells from blood, with Jurkat cell RNA spiked in. The subset: FACS-sorted CD8+CD4-CCR7+CD45RA+ naive T cells. The sequence derives from a human donor in good health. Some libraries in this study had Jurkat cell RNA spiked in.

CDR3 residues: CASSSRADRSSYNEQFF. The CDR3 DNA follows: TGTGCCAGCAGCTCCCGGGCGGACAGAAGCTCCTACAATGAGCAGTTCTTC. The chain carries TRBV7-9 and TRBJ2-1; possible D gene TRBD1, 6 bases. Between the trimmed V and J ends, which lost 4 bases and 0 bases, there was a span of 16 bases. Per germline, CDR1 SEHNR and CDR2 FQNEAQ (reference sequence). This CDR3 region has 17 residues.